This is a list of T cell receptor beta chains from one sample in a study of identical twins. TCRdb itself ran the 5' RACE reads through MiXCR, one entry per CDR3 protein. The sample carries about 530,000 distinct CDR3 sequences, about a fifth recorded once. Another study also made use of these data, one on yellow fever vaccine responses in identical twins.

Sequencing input: CD4+ T cells sorted from blood. These receptor sequences come from a woman under 30 in good health. CDR3s include the opening cysteine and the closing phenylalanine or tryptophan. Only part of the rows carry a size: once, few, many, or a class if the clone is expanded.

V gene	J gene	clone size	CDR3 protein
TRBV7-9	TRBJ2-7	.	CASSPRGRSGYEQYF
TRBV10-1	TRBJ2-7	.	CASSEDSAKNYEQYF
TRBV11-3	TRBJ2-1	.	CARYASYNEQFF
TRBV9	TRBJ2-1	.	CASSVVMASSYNEQFF
TRBV3-1	TRBJ2-5	.	CASSGTSGGTQETQYF
TRBV24-1	TRBJ2-1	few	CATSDLGGPYTGEQFF
TRBV12-3/TRBV12-4	TRBJ2-5	many	CASSFSGGEETQYF
TRBV5-4	TRBJ2-5	.	CASSLRLGETQYF
TRBV20-1	TRBJ2-5	.	CSARDKGLAGIWETQYF
TRBV24-1	TRBJ1-2	.	CATSHPRGGNYGYTF
TRBV4-1	TRBJ2-1	many	CASSPRQGDNEQFF
TRBV18	TRBJ2-1	.	CASSPSDTFNEQFF
TRBV3-1	TRBJ2-5	.	CASSHAGTGVETQYF
TRBV12-3/TRBV12-4	TRBJ2-3	.	CASSRGLLTDTQYF
TRBV3-1	TRBJ2-1	few	CASSPGRHNEQFF
TRBV14	TRBJ1-1	few	CASSQVWGGEAFF
TRBV4-1	TRBJ2-2	few	CASSQILPGSTGTGELFF
TRBV20-1	TRBJ2-4	.	CSVRVAAKNIQYF
TRBV25-1	TRBJ1-5	few	CASSERGGNQPQHF
TRBV6-1	TRBJ2-7	few	CASRAHVTYEQYF
TRBV12-3/TRBV12-4	TRBJ1-6	few	CASWGQYNSPLHF
TRBV2	TRBJ1-4	.	CASSEGKLFF
TRBV20-1	TRBJ2-5	.	CSAREASPGTETQYF
TRBV5-6	TRBJ2-1	.	CASSSLQVNEQFF
TRBV12-3/TRBV12-4	TRBJ1-1	.	CASSAWTGEDTEAFF
TRBV18	TRBJ2-7	few	CASSPRTASMDEQYF
TRBV11-1	TRBJ2-7	once	CASSSRGREQYF
TRBV18	TRBJ2-7	.	CASSQSLDREAYEQYF
TRBV2	TRBJ2-2	.	CASSPVRTAGRGGTGELFF
TRBV10-3	TRBJ2-1	few	CATRTGSLQNEQFF
TRBV4-2	TRBJ2-5	few	CASSPGTSEETQYF
TRBV7-9	TRBJ2-7	few	CASSLGGTRLRGQYF
TRBV12-5	TRBJ2-7	.	CASGTGAYEQYF
TRBV5-1	TRBJ2-3	few	CASSPKTTSGSTDTQYF
TRBV7-2	TRBJ2-1	few	CASSFTSVLNEQFF